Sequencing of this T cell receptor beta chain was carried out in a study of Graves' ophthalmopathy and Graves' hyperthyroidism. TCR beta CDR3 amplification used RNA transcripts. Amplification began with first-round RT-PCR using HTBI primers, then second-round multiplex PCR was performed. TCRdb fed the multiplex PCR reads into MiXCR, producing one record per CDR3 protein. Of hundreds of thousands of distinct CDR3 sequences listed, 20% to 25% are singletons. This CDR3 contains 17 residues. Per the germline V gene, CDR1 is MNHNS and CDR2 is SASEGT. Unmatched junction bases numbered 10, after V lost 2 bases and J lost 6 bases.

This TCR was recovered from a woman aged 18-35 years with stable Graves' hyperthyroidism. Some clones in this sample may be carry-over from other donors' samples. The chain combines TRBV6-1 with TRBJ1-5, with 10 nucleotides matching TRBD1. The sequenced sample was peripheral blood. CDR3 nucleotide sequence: TGTGCCAGCAGTGAAATTAGGGGACAGGGGTTCCCTCAGCCCCAGCATTTT. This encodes CASSEIRGQGFPQPQHF.